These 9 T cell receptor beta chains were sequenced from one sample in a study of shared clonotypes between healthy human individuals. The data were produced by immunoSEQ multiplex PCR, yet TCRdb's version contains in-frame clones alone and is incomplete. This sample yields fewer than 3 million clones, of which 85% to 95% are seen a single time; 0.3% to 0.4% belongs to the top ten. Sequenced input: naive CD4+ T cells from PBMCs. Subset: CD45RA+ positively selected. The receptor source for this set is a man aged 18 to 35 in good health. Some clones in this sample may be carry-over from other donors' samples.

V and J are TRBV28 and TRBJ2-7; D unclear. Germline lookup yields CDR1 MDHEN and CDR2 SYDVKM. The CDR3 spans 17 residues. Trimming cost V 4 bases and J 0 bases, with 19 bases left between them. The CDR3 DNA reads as TGTGCCAGCAGTTCGCTGGGTGATAGCCGCCGCTCCTACGAGCAGTACTTC. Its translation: CASSSLGDSRRSYEQYF.

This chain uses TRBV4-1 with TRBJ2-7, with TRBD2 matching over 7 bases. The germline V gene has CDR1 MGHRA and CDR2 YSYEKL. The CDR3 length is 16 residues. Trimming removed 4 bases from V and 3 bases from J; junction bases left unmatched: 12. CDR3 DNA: TGCGCCAGCAGCCGGACGCCGCCCGGGACTAACTACGAGCAGTACTTC. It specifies CASSRTPPGTNYEQYF.

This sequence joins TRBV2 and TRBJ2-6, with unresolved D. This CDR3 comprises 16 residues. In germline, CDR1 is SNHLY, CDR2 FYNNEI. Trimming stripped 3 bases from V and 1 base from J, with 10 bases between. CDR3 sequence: CASSEGGRSGANVLTF. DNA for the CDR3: TGTGCCAGCAGTGAGGGTGGTCGGTCTGGGGCCAACGTCCTGACTTTC.

This CDR3 reads CAWRAGPIRETQYF. The CDR3 nucleotides read TGTGCCTGGAGAGCGGGACCGATCCGAGAGACCCAGTACTTC. J is TRBJ2-5 and V is TRBV30; 7 bases match TRBD2. CDR3 length: 14 residues. V gave up 3 bases and J gave up 4 bases; unmatched junction bases: 8. Germline CDR1 is GTSNPN and CDR2 is SVGIG (reference sequence).

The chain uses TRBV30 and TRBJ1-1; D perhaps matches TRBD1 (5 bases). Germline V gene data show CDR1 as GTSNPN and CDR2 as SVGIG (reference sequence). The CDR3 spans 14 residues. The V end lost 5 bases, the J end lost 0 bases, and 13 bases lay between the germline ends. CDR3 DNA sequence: TGTGCCTGGGGGGGGGACGTCATGAACACTGAAGCTTTCTTT. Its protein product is CAWGGDVMNTEAFF.

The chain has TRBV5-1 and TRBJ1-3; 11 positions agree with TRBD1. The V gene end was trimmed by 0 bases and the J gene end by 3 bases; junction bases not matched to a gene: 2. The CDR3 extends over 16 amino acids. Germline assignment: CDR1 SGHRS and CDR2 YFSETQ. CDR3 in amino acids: CASSLGTGGNGNTIYF. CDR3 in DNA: TGCGCCAGCAGCTTGGGGACAGGGGGCAATGGAAACACCATATATTTT.

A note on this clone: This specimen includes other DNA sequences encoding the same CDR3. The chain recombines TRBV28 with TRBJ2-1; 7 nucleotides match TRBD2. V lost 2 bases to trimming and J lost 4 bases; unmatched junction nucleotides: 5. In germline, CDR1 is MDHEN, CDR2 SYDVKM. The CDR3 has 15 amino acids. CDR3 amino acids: CASSLAGEPYNEQFF. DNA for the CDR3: TGTGCCAGCAGTTTAGCGGGAGAGCCTTACAATGAGCAGTTCTTC.

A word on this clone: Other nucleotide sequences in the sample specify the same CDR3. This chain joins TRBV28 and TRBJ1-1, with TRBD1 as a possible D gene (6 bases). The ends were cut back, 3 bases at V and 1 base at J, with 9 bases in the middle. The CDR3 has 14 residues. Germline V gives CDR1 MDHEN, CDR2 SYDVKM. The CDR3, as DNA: TGTGCCAGCAGTTTGGGGGGCCCGAACACTGAAGCTTTCTTT. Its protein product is CASSLGGPNTEAFF.

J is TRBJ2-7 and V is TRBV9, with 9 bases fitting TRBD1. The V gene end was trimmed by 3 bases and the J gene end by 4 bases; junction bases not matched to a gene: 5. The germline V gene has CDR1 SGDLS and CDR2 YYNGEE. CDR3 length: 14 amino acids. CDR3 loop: CASSAGDRVYEQYF. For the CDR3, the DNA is TGTGCCAGCAGCGCGGGGGACAGGGTATACGAGCAGTACTTC.